The clone carrying this T cell receptor beta chain was detected many times. Its matching antigen is unknown. The sequence runs out 3 residues before the end of the CDR3; the remainder is reconstructed from the germline J gene. The data belong to a study of T cell clonality in common variable immunodeficiency. Method: immunoSEQ multiplex PCR; TCRdb's copy keeps in-frame clones and lacks some. The repertoire shows about 30,000 clones, none seen only once; the top ten take 4.5% to 6%. General study results and limits: Fewer deletions and N-nucleotide insertions were reportedly seen in common variable immunodeficiency TCR beta sequences.

J gave up 2 bases and V 4 bases, and 1 base lay outside the gene matches. Germline V gene lookup returns CDR1 WNHNN and CDR2 SYGVQD (reference sequence). This CDR3 contains 13 residues. Sequenced input: peripheral blood mononuclear cells. The source of this sequence is a human donor with common variable immunodeficiency. This chain links TRBV10-1 with TRBJ2-5; 7 positions agree with TRBD1. The part of the CDR3 DNA that was read is TGCGCCAGCAGTGGGACAGGTCAAGAGACC. This translates into CASSGTGQET. The CDR3 in its entirety is CASSGTGQETQYF.